This entry is about one T cell receptor (beta chain). The CDR3 extends over 15 amino acids. Per germline, CDR1 SGHRS and CDR2 YFSETQ. V lost 0 bases and J lost 2; bases outside the gene matches: 2. The sample is drawn from a study of OX40 agonist ivuxolimab in advanced cancers. Whole-study context: Among those enrolled, mean age was 60 years (range about 23 to 90) and about 81% were male.

Data came from immunoSEQ multiplex PCR; TCRdb stores just in-frame clones and leaves some out. This table has about 32,000 clones, 75% to 95% appearing once. This receptor was taken from an adult with an advanced solid tumor such as melanoma, head and neck, liver or kidney cancer. This sample comprised CD4+ or CD8+ T cells sorted from blood, obtained in a trial of the OX40 agonist ivuxolimab. The rearrangement uses TRBV5-1 and TRBJ2-1; 7 nucleotides line up with TRBD2. CDR3 region: CASSLAGGTYNEQFF. The CDR3 nucleotides read TGCGCCAGCAGCTTGGCGGGGGGAACCTACAATGAGCAGTTCTTC.